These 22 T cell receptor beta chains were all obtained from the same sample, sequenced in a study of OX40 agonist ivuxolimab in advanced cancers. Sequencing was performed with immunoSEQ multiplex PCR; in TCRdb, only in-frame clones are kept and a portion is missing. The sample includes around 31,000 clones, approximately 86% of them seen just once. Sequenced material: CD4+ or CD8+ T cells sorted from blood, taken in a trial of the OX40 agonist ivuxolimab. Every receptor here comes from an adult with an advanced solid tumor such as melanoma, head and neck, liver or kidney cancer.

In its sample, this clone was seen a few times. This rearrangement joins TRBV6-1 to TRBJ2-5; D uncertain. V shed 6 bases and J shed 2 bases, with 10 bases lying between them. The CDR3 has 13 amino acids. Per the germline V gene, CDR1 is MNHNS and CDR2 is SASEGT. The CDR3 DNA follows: TGTGCCAGCAGCTGGAGATCTCAAGAGACCCAGTACTTC. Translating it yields CASSWRSQETQYF.

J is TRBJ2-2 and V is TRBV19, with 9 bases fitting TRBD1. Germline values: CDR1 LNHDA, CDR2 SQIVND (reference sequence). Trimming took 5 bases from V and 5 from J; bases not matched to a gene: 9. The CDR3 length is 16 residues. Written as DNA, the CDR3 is TGTGCCAGTAGTCTTGGACAGGGGAGGTGGACCGGGGAGCTGTTTTTT. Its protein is CASSLGQGRWTGELFF.

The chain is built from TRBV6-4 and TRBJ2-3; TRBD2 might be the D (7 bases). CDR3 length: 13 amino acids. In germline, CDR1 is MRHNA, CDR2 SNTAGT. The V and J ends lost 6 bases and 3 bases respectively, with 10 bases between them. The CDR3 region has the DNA TGTGCCAGCAGGGAGGGGGGGACAGATACGCAGTATTTT. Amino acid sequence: CASREGGTDTQYF.

The CDR3 sequence is CASSPYRGDEQFF. CDR3 sequence (DNA): TGTGCCAGCAGCCCCTACAGGGGGGATGAGCAGTTCTTC. The chain uses TRBV7-9 and TRBJ2-1; 8 bases align to TRBD1. Germline V lookup: CDR1 SEHNR, CDR2 FQNEAQ (reference sequence). The ends lost 5 bases at V and 8 bases at J; junction bases unmatched: 5. The CDR3 runs to 13 residues.

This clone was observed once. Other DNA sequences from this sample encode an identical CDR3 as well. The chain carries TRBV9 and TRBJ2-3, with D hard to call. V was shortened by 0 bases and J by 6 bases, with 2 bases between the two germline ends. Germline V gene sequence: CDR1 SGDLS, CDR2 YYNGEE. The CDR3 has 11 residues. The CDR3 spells CASSVDDTQYF. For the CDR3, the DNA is TGTGCCAGCAGCGTAGATGATACGCAGTATTTT.

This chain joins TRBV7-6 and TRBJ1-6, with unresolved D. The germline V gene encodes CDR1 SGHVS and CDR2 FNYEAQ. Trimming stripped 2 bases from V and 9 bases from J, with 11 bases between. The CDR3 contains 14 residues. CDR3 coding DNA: TGTGCCAGCAGCTTAAAACGATGGGTTTCACCCCTCCACTTT. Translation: CASSLKRWVSPLHF.

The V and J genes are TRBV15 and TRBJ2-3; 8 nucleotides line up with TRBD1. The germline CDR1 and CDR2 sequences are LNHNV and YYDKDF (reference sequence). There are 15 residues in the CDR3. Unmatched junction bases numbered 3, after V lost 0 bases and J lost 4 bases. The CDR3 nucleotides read TGTGCCACCAGCAGAGAAAGCAGGGGGCCAGATACGCAGTATTTT. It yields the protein CATSRESRGPDTQYF.

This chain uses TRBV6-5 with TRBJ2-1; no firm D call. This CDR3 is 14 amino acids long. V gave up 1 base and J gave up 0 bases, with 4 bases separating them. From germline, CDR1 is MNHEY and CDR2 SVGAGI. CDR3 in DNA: TGTGCCAGCAGTTACTTGGGCTCCTACAATGAGCAGTTCTTC. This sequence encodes CASSYLGSYNEQFF.

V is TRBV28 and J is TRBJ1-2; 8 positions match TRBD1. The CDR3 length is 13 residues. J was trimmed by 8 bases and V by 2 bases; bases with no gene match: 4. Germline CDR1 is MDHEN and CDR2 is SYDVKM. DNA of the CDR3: TGTGCCAGCAGTTTACAGGGGGCGCACGGCTACACCTTC. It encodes CASSLQGAHGYTF.

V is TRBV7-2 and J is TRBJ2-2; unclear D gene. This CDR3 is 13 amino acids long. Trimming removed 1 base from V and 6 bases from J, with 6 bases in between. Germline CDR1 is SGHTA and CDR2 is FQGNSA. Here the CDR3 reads CASSLVTSGELFF. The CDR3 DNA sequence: TGTGCCAGCAGCTTAGTGACGTCCGGGGAGCTGTTTTTT.

The CDR3: CASSPRQENTEAFF. Written as DNA, the CDR3 is TGTGCCAGCAGCCCGCGACAGGAGAACACTGAAGCTTTCTTT. J is TRBJ1-1 and V is TRBV7-9; D is possibly TRBD1 (6 bases). The CDR3 loop spans 14 amino acids. The V end was cut by 5 bases, the J end by 1 base, with 11 bases between. Germline V CDR1 and CDR2: SEHNR, FQNEAQ (reference sequence).

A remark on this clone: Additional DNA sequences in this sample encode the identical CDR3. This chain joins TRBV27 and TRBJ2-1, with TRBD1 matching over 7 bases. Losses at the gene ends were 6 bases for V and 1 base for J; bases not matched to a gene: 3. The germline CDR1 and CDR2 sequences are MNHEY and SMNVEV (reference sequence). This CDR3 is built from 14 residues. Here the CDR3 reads CASSLTGSYNEQFF. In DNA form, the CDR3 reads TGTGCCAGCAGCCTGACAGGGTCCTACAATGAGCAGTTCTTC.

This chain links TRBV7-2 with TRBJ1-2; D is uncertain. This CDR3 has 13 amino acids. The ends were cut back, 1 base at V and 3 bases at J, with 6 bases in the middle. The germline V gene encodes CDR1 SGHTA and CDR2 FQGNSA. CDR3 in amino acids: CASSLGSHYGYTF. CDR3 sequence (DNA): TGTGCCAGCAGCTTAGGTTCCCACTATGGCTACACCTTC.

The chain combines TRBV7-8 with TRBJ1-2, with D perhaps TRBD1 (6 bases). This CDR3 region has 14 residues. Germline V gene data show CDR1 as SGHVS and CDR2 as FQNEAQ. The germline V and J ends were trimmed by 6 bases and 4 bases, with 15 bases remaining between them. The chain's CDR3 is CASSGGGQGYGYTF. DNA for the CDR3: TGTGCCAGCAGTGGGGGGGGCCAAGGCTATGGCTACACCTTC.

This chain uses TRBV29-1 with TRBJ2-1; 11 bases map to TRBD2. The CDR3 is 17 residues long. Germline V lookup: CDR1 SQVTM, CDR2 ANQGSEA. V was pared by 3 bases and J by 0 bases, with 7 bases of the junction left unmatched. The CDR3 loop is CSVEGTSGFHSYNEQFF. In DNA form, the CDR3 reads TGCAGCGTTGAGGGGACTAGCGGCTTCCACTCCTACAATGAGCAGTTCTTC.

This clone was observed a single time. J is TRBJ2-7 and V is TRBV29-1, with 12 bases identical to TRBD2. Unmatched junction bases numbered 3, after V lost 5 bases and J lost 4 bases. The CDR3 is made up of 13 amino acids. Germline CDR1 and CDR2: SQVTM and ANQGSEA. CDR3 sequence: CSVSSGRGYEQYF. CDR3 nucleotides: TGCAGCGTTTCTAGCGGGAGGGGGTACGAGCAGTACTTC.

The CDR3 coding sequence is TGTGCCAGCTTTACCCCACCAATTCGGGGCCCCTCTGGAAACACCATATATTTT. Protein: CASFTPPIRGPSGNTIYF. V and J are TRBV28 and TRBJ1-3; maybe TRBD1 (5 bases). This CDR3 contains 18 residues. Germline CDR1 MDHEN, CDR2 SYDVKM. V lost 8 bases and J lost 0, with 23 bases in between.

The CDR3 DNA reads TGCGCCAGCAGTTACGGACGGGATCCCTCCTACAATGAGCAGTTCTTC. It is translated as CASSYGRDPSYNEQFF. The chain uses TRBV5-1 and TRBJ2-1, with D possibly matching TRBD2 (5 bases). Trimming left V 5 bases short and J 0 bases short, with 15 bases between. Germline CDR1 reads SGHRS; CDR2 reads YFSETQ. The CDR3 runs 16 residues.

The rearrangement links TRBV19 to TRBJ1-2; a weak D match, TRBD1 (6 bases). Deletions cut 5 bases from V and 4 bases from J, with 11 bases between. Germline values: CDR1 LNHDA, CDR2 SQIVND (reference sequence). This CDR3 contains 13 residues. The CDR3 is CASSLGTSYGYTF. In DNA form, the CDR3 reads TGTGCCAGTAGTCTTGGGACAAGCTATGGCTACACCTTC. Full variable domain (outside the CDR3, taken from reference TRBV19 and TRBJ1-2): DGGITQSPKYLFRKEGQNVTLSCEQNLNHDAMYWYRQDPGQGLRLIYYSQIVNDFQKGDIAEGYSVSREKKESFPLTVTSAQKNPTAFYLCASSLGTSYGYTFGSGTRLTVV.

CDR3 in DNA: TGTGCCAGCAGCATCCCCCGGGACCGCGAGCAGTACTTC. This codes for CASSIPRDREQYF. J is TRBJ2-7 and V is TRBV11-2; perhaps D is TRBD1 or TRBD2 (5 bases each). Germline V gene lookup returns CDR1 SGHAT and CDR2 FQNNGV. CDR3 length equals 13 residues. The V gene lost 5 bases and the J gene lost 6 bases, with 14 bases spanning the gap.

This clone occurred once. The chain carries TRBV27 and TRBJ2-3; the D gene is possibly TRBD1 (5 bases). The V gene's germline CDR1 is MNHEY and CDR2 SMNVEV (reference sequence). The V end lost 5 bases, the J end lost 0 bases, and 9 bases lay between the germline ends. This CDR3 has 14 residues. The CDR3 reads CASSVRASTDTQYF. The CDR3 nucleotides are TGTGCCAGCAGTGTCAGGGCTAGCACAGATACGCAGTATTTT.

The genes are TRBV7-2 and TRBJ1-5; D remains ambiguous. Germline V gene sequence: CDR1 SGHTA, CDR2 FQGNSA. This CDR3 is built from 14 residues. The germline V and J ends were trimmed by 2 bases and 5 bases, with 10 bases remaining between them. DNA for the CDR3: TGTGCCAGCAGCTTATTGTCGGTGGATCAGCCCCAGCATTTT. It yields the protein CASSLLSVDQPQHF.